This is a list of T cell receptor beta chains from one sample in a study of OX40 agonist ivuxolimab in advanced cancers. This table comes from immunoSEQ multiplex PCR, and its TCRdb copy is limited to in-frame clones, with some not included. The sample records over 50,000 clones, 70% to 90% being singletons. The specimen was CD4+ or CD8+ T cells sorted from blood, collected in a trial of the OX40 agonist ivuxolimab. These receptors all come from an adult with an advanced solid tumor such as melanoma, head and neck, liver or kidney cancer. The CDR3 runs from the conserved cysteine through the conserved F or W. The D gene is left open where the match is weak. Part of the rows lack a size; the others show once, few, many or a class for expanded clones.

TRBJ1-1	NA	NA	TRBV25-1	CASSLPDYDTEAFF	TGTGCCAGCAGTCTACCAGATTATGACACTGAAGCTTTCTTT
TRBJ2-1	few	TRBD2	TRBV27	CASSLFSGANYNEQFF	TGTGCCAGCAGTTTATTTAGCGGGGCTAACTACAATGAGCAGTTCTTC
TRBJ2-5	once	NA	TRBV28	CASTSAPRQFWETQYF	TGTGCCAGCACTTCCGCTCCAAGACAGTTTTGGGAGACCCAGTACTTC
TRBJ2-1	NA	NA	TRBV4-3	CASSQDTGIYEQFF	TGCGCCAGCAGCCAAGATACCGGGATCTATGAGCAGTTCTTC
TRBJ2-1	NA	NA	TRBV5-1	CASSLGNEQFF	TGCGCCAGCAGCTTGGGCAATGAGCAGTTCTTC
TRBJ2-7	once	NA	TRBV11-3	CASSLEPAGAYEQYF	TGTGCCAGCAGCTTAGAGCCCGCTGGGGCCTACGAGCAGTACTTC
TRBJ2-2	NA	NA	TRBV6-1	CASSEVAGTLATGELFF	TGTGCCAGCAGTGAAGTAGCTGGGACACTCGCCACCGGGGAGCTGTTTTTT
TRBJ2-5	NA	TRBD1	TRBV27	CASSDRAETQYF	TGTGCCAGCAGCGACAGGGCAGAGACCCAGTACTTC
TRBJ2-7	NA	TRBD1	TRBV7-9	CASNFGTGVHEQYF	TGTGCCAGCAACTTCGGGACAGGTGTCCACGAGCAGTACTTC
TRBJ2-3	NA	TRBD2	TRBV5-4	CASSYGGRVTDTQYF	TGTGCCAGCAGCTACGGCGGGAGGGTCACAGATACGCAGTATTTT
TRBJ2-5	NA	NA	TRBV19	CASSDKQGWETQYF	TGTGCCAGTAGTGATAAACAGGGCTGGGAGACCCAGTACTTC
TRBJ2-2	NA	NA	TRBV27	CASSSPVSRDTGELFF	TGTGCCAGCAGTTCTCCGGTCAGCCGCGACACCGGGGAGCTATTTTTT
TRBJ2-2	NA	TRBD2	TRBV9	CASSASGSANTGELFF	TGTGCCAGCAGCGCTAGCGGTTCCGCGAACACCGGGGAGCTGTTTTTT
TRBJ2-1	NA	TRBD2	TRBV7-3	CASSVSGGPYNEQFF	TGTGCCAGCAGCGTTAGCGGGGGGCCCTACAATGAGCAGTTCTTC
TRBJ2-7	few	TRBD1	TRBV2	CASRRGTDYEQYF	TGTGCCAGCCGCAGGGGGACAGACTACGAGCAGTACTTC
TRBJ2-3	NA	TRBD2	TRBV5-8	CASSLGGLASTDTQYF	TGTGCCAGCAGCTTGGGGGGACTAGCGTCCACAGATACGCAGTATTTT
TRBJ1-1	NA	NA	TRBV2	CASSEVHGRTEAFF	TGTGCCAGCAGTGAAGTTCACGGGAGGACTGAAGCTTTCTTT
TRBJ1-2	few	NA	TRBV4-1	CASSHGQDGYTF	TGCGCCAGCAGCCACGGGCAGGATGGCTACACCTTC
TRBJ2-7	NA	NA	TRBV20-1	CSARHGGEQYF	TGCAGTGCCCGACATGGTGGCGAGCAGTACTTC